This is a list of T cell receptor beta chains from one sample in a study of cytomegalovirus exposure and HLA in healthy donors. Sequenced by immunoSEQ multiplex PCR; TCRdb stores in-frame clones only, minus some. This sample has 110,000 or so clones; roughly 80% occur once, and the top ten carry 6.9%. Sequencing was carried out using PBMCs. These receptors came from a man between 25 and 39 years old in good health and CMV-seropositive. Both conserved end residues are part of each CDR3. Each record gives: V gene, D gene, J gene, clone size, CDR3 DNA, CDR3 protein. D genes are given only for firm matches. Only some rows state a clone size, as once, few, many or a class for expanded clones.

TRBV20-1	-	TRBJ2-5	-	TGCAGTGCCCGCCTGGGCGAGACCCAGTACTTC	CSARLGETQYF
TRBV4-2	-	TRBJ2-7	-	TGTGCCAGCAGCCAAGACAGGGAACACTACGAGCAGTACTTC	CASSQDREHYEQYF
TRBV19	-	TRBJ1-2	once	TGTGCCAGTAGTATCACCCAGGGAGGTGGCTACACCTTC	CASSITQGGGYTF
TRBV5-1	-	TRBJ1-1	-	TGCGCCAGCAGCTTGAACCCTAGCACTGAAGCTTTCTTT	CASSLNPSTEAFF
TRBV2	-	TRBJ2-4	-	TGTGCCAGCAACGGTATGGGGCGCATTCAGTACTTC	CASNGMGRIQYF
TRBV11-2	-	TRBJ1-2	-	TGTGCCAGCAGCTTAGGGGACATGACCTATGGCTACACCTTC	CASSLGDMTYGYTF
TRBV6-1	-	TRBJ1-4	-	TGTGCCAGCAGTGAATATAGTGAAAAACTGTTTTTT	CASSEYSEKLFF
TRBV29-1	-	TRBJ2-5	-	TGCAGCGTCCTTAAAGAGGCCTGGGAGTACTTC	CSVLKEAWEYF
TRBV5-4	TRBD1	TRBJ2-7	-	TGTGCCAGCAGCGAGTTTTCGGGACAGGCCTACGAGCAGTACTTC	CASSEFSGQAYEQYF
TRBV5-3	-	TRBJ1-6	-	TGTGCCAGAAGCTTGAAGGGGGACGATAATTCACCCCTCCACTTT	CARSLKGDDNSPLHF
TRBV10-3	-	TRBJ2-7	-	TGTGCCATCAGTGAGTTGGGAGACTACGAGCAGTACTTC	CAISELGDYEQYF
TRBV7-2	-	TRBJ2-3	-	TGTGCCAGCAGCTCCCTACCCACAGATACGCAGTATTTT	CASSSLPTDTQYF
TRBV5-4	-	TRBJ2-1	-	TGTGCCAGCAGCTTGATGGGTGGGAGAAATGAGCAGTTCTTC	CASSLMGGRNEQFF
TRBV5-4	-	TRBJ2-3	-	TGTGCCAGCAGCTTGGATAGGGGGAGCGGCACAGATACGCAGTATTTT	CASSLDRGSGTDTQYF
TRBV27	TRBD2	TRBJ2-7	-	TGTGCCAGCTCTGGACTAGCGGGGGGAGAGCAGTACTTC	CASSGLAGGEQYF
TRBV14	-	TRBJ2-2	-	TGTGCCAGCAGCCAAGTGAACAGGGCTTACACCGGGGAGCTGTTTTTT	CASSQVNRAYTGELFF
TRBV5-6	TRBD1	TRBJ2-1	-	TGTGCCAGCAGCCAACCGGGGACAGGGGGAACAAATGAGCAGTTCTTC	CASSQPGTGGTNEQFF
TRBV5-1	TRBD1	TRBJ2-3	-	TGCGCCAGCAGCTCGAGGGGGCTACGGTGGGCCGACACAGATACGCAGTATTTT	CASSSRGLRWADTDTQYF
TRBV5-1	TRBD1	TRBJ2-1	-	TGCGCCAGCAGCTTGTGGTTTCCGACAGGGGAAAATGAGCAGTTCTTC	CASSLWFPTGENEQFF
TRBV21-1	-	TRBJ2-5	-	TGTGCCAGCAGCAAAGGTACGGACCAAGAGACCCAGTACTTC	CASSKGTDQETQYF
TRBV6-5	-	TRBJ2-7	-	TGTGCCAGCAGCCCCCTCAGGCGGGGTGGAGAGCAGTACTTC	CASSPLRRGGEQYF
TRBV6-1	-	TRBJ1-5	-	TGTGCCAGCAGTCCGGACAGAAATCAGCCCCAGCATTTT	CASSPDRNQPQHF
TRBV5-4	-	TRBJ1-2	-	TGTGCCAGCAGCGGGCCCGGCTTTGACTATGGCTACACCTTC	CASSGPGFDYGYTF
TRBV29-1	-	TRBJ2-7	few	TGCAGCGTTGAACAGGCGGGCTACGAGCAGTACTTC	CSVEQAGYEQYF
TRBV19	-	TRBJ2-1	-	TGTGCCAGTAGTTCCTCCCGACGAGGATCGTCTTCTGAGCAGTTCTTC	CASSSSRRGSSSEQFF
TRBV27	TRBD1	TRBJ2-7	once	TGTGCCAGCAGTCGGGGACAGACCTACGAGCAGTACTTC	CASSRGQTYEQYF
TRBV2	-	TRBJ2-7	-	TGTGCCAGCAGCGTTTCTACCTACGAGCAGTACTTC	CASSVSTYEQYF
TRBV21-1	-	TRBJ1-5	-	TGTGCCAGCAGCAAAGAGTCCAGGGGCCAACGGCAGCCCCAGCATTTT	CASSKESRGQRQPQHF
TRBV30	-	TRBJ2-1	-	TGTGCCTGGAGTGTTCCGGGGGGCGATGAGCAGTTCTTC	CAWSVPGGDEQFF
TRBV18	-	TRBJ1-5	-	TGTGCCAGCTCACCACAGGGGGAGGGTCAGCCCCAGCATTTT	CASSPQGEGQPQHF
TRBV20-1	-	TRBJ1-2	-	TGCAGTGCTTCAGGGGCTAGGGGCTACACCTTC	CSASGARGYTF
TRBV5-1	-	TRBJ2-7	once	TGCGCCAGCAGCTTGGGCGACAGGGACTTGTGCGAGCAGTACTTC	CASSLGDRDLCEQYF
TRBV13	-	TRBJ1-1	-	TGTGCCAGCCCTGGACGGGGTCTTCACACTGAAGCTTTCTTT	CASPGRGLHTEAFF
TRBV6-6	TRBD2	TRBJ2-2	-	TGTGCCAGCAGTTACGGGGGGGTAAACACCGGGGAGCTGTTTTTT	CASSYGGVNTGELFF
TRBV14	-	TRBJ1-6	once	TGTGCCAGCAGCCTCGGCAGGAGGGTATCACCCCTCCACTTT	CASSLGRRVSPLHF
TRBV2	-	TRBJ2-7	-	TGTGCCAGCATTTCGGGACTGGCCTACGAGCAGTACTTC	CASISGLAYEQYF
TRBV9	-	TRBJ2-5	-	TGTGCCAGCACCCCATCGGGAGCCCTCGGGGAGACCCAGTACTTC	CASTPSGALGETQYF
TRBV6-1	TRBD1	TRBJ2-7	once	TGTGCCAGCAGTCCCGTGGACAGGGAGGACTACGAGCAGTACTTC	CASSPVDREDYEQYF
TRBV23-1	TRBD1	TRBJ1-4	-	TGCGCCAGCAAGCGTCCGGGACAGGGAACTGAAAAACTGTTTTTT	CASKRPGQGTEKLFF
TRBV6-1	TRBD2	TRBJ2-3	-	TGTGCCAGCAGTGAAGTCCCAGCGGGGGGCTGGGGGGATACGCAGTATTTT	CASSEVPAGGWGDTQYF
TRBV7-3	TRBD1	TRBJ1-2	-	TGTGCCAGCAGCGGAGGACAGGGCAACTATGGCTACACCTTC	CASSGGQGNYGYTF
TRBV18	TRBD2	TRBJ2-5	-	TGTGCCAGCTCACCACAGGCGGGGGAAGAGACCCAGTACTTC	CASSPQAGEETQYF
TRBV5-1	TRBD1	TRBJ2-2	-	TGCGCCAGCACCTGGGACAGGGGCTCCGGGGAGCTGTTTTTT	CASTWDRGSGELFF
TRBV5-1	TRBD2	TRBJ2-1	once	TGCGCCAGCAGCAAGGGACTAGCGGGGTACGAGCAGTTCTTC	CASSKGLAGYEQFF
TRBV4-3	TRBD1	TRBJ1-2	-	TGCGCCAGCAGCCAAGGCCCCCTGGACAGGGCCTATGGCTACACCTTC	CASSQGPLDRAYGYTF
TRBV7-2	-	TRBJ2-5	-	TGTGCCAGCAAACGGGGGACCCAAGAGACCCAGTACTTC	CASKRGTQETQYF
TRBV5-4	TRBD2	TRBJ2-3	-	TGTGCCAGCAGCTTACGGACTAGCGGGGGGGGTGATACGCGGTATTTT	CASSLRTSGGGDTRYF
TRBV10-3	TRBD1	TRBJ1-6	-	TGTGCCATCAGGTTCGACAGGGACGAGATTTCACCCCTCCACTTT	CAIRFDRDEISPLHF
TRBV6-5	-	TRBJ1-6	-	TGTGCCAGCAGTAGCGGACGGGCACCCCTCCACTTT	CASSSGRAPLHF
TRBV19	TRBD1	TRBJ1-5	-	TGTGCCAGTAGTACCTCCGGGACAGCGGCAGGACAGCCCCAGCATTTT	CASSTSGTAAGQPQHF